The T cell receptor (beta chain) described here comes from a study of OX40 agonist ivuxolimab in advanced cancers. Trimming removed 1 base from V and 3 bases from J, with 20 bases in between. The CDR3 totals 18 residues. The germline CDR1 and CDR2 sequences are SGHVS and FQNEAQ. The data were produced by immunoSEQ multiplex PCR, yet TCRdb's version contains in-frame clones alone and is incomplete. The sample lists 45,000 to 50,000 clones, around 89% occurring once. This chain connects TRBV7-8 to TRBJ2-3; no clear D. The material sequenced was CD4+ or CD8+ T cells sorted from blood, taken in a trial of the OX40 agonist ivuxolimab. The sequence derives from an adult with an advanced solid tumor such as melanoma, head and neck, liver or kidney cancer. Written as DNA, the CDR3 is TGTGCCAGCAGCTTAGTAGCTTCTGGGGTCGAGGTGACAGATACGCAGTATTTT. It codes for CASSLVASGVEVTDTQYF.